This TCR beta chain was identified during a study of T cell responses to AZD1222 COVID-19 vaccine. Study observations and caveats: Repertoire sampling happened only post peak T cell response. Close to half of spike-specific TCRs reportedly recognize unmutated variant regions. Possibly, clonal diversity was underestimated; donors were largely white British and included more females.

As for this clone: The target antigen is unknown.

Sequencing was performed with immunoSEQ multiplex PCR; in TCRdb, only in-frame clones are kept and a portion is missing. The sample has about 160,000 clones, under 95% seen once. The TCR was taken from an adult who received the AZD1222 COVID-19 vaccine. The sample here was peripheral blood, taken 28 days after the second AZD1222 dose.

DNA for the CDR3: TGTGCCAGCAGCCTGTTTACAGATACGCAGTATTTT. Its translation: CASSLFTDTQYF. The rearrangement joins TRBV5-5 to TRBJ2-3, with no clear D. Looked up from germline, CDR1 is SGHKS and CDR2 is YYEKEE (reference sequence). The CDR3 is made up of 12 amino acids. Trimming shortened V by 4 bases and J by 3 bases, and 6 bases separated the two germline ends.